This TCR beta chain is from a study of CD4 and CD8 cells across lung adenocarcinoma regions. This clonotype was counted many times. TCRdb re-called the PCR reads with MiXCR, one entry per CDR3 protein. The table lists 10,000 to 15,000 distinct CDR3 sequences, approximately 57% of them singletons. The length of the CDR3 is 14 residues. CDR1 is MNHEY and CDR2 is SVGAGI in the germline V gene. V lost 4 bases to trimming and J lost 2 bases, with 9 bases between them. Donors had localized lung adenocarcinoma, a non-small cell lung cancer. This receptor was identified in a female donor with lung adenocarcinoma. The CD4 and CD8 labels of this study may be unreliable. The chain uses TRBV6-5 and TRBJ1-5, with D uncertain. The sequenced sample was CD8+ T cells from the center of a lung tumor. The CDR3 bases are TGTGCCAGCAGTTCTTTTAATGGCAATCAGCCCCAGCATTTT. Translated, it gives CASSSFNGNQPQHF.